This TCR beta chain was sequenced for a study of blood T cells in healthy people across ages. Through a sample-barcoded 5' primer and a J-beta primer mix, a second PCR was run for roughly 7 to 12 cycles. Each CDR3 protein is one row after TCRdb ran MiXCR on the 5' RACE reads. This table has roughly 1.9 million distinct CDR3 sequences, around 42% appearing once. This clonotype appeared many times. Being one base from a much bigger clone, this may be a read error. Source material: blood. The TCR originated in a human donor in good health.

CDR3 DNA: TGTGCCAGCAGGGTTACGGGTCTCGCTGGGGCCAACGTCCGGACTTTC. Translated: CASRVTGLAGANVRTF. V and J are TRBV12-3 or TRBV12-4 and TRBJ2-6, with D maybe TRBD1 (5 bases). The CDR3 extends over 16 amino acids.